The 23 T cell receptor beta chains reported below all come from one sample, sequenced in a study of OX40 agonist ivuxolimab in advanced cancers. TCRdb's table, derived via immunoSEQ multiplex PCR, lists solely in-frame clones and lacks some. This repertoire shows around 35,000 clones, around 85% found once; its top ten account for roughly 21%. This specimen was CD4+ or CD8+ T cells sorted from blood, taken in a trial of the OX40 agonist ivuxolimab. These receptors originate from an adult with an advanced solid tumor such as melanoma, head and neck, liver or kidney cancer.

This chain uses TRBV19 with TRBJ2-2, with D unresolved. Trimming took 3 bases from V and 6 from J, leaving 17 bases between them. Germline V lookup: CDR1 LNHDA, CDR2 SQIVND (reference sequence). The CDR3 runs to 16 residues. CDR3 nucleotides: TGTGCCAGTAGTATCCCCGCCAGGTTCGGGCCCGGGGAGCTGTTTTTT. Protein product: CASSIPARFGPGELFF.

This clone was seen only a few times. The rearrangement links TRBV4-2 to TRBJ2-3, with D uncertain. Trimming took off 0 bases at V and 1 base at J, with 11 bases between the two ends. The CDR3 has 16 residues. Per germline, CDR1 LGHNA and CDR2 YNFKEQ. The CDR3: CASSQDGKTGTDTQYF. DNA for the CDR3: TGTGCCAGCAGCCAAGATGGGAAGACTGGCACAGATACGCAGTATTTT.

This clone was counted between two and nine times. The rearrangement uses TRBV21-1 and TRBJ1-5. TRBV21-1 is marked as a pseudogene. The CDR3 is 8 amino acids. The CDR3, as DNA: TGTGCCCGGGGGCCCCAGCATTTT. Translated, it gives CARGPQHF.

The chain has TRBV7-9 and TRBJ2-1; the D gene is possibly TRBD1 (8 bases). Germline lookup yields CDR1 SEHNR and CDR2 FQNEAQ (reference sequence). The CDR3 is 15 residues long. Trimming shortened V by 5 bases and J by 5 bases, and 16 bases separated the two germline ends. The CDR3 DNA follows: TGTGCCAGCAGCCCCCGAACAGGGGGGGACAATGAGCAGTTCTTC. Protein sequence: CASSPRTGGDNEQFF. The full variable domain, with the rest looked up from reference TRBV7-9 and TRBJ2-1, is DTGVSQNPRHKITKRGQNVTFRCDPISEHNRLYWYRQTLGQGPEFLTYFQNEAQLEKSRLLSDRFSAERPKGSFSTLEIQRTEQGDSAMYLCASSPRTGGDNEQFFGPGTRLTVL.

The chain recombines TRBV4-3 with TRBJ1-1; D is perhaps TRBD1 (6 bases). Trimming took 4 bases from V and 2 from J, leaving 14 bases between them. The CDR3 is made up of 15 amino acids. Germline CDR1 reads LGHNA; CDR2 reads YSLEER. CDR3 nucleotide sequence: TGCGCCAGCAGCCCCCATACAGGGAAAAACACTGAAGCTTTCTTT. Translating gives CASSPHTGKNTEAFF.

V is TRBV9 and J is TRBJ2-3; D gene ambiguous. This CDR3 comprises 15 residues. Between the trimmed V and J ends, which lost 0 bases and 0 bases, there was a span of 8 bases. Germline-derived CDR1 and CDR2 are SGDLS and YYNGEE. The CDR3 DNA follows: TGTGCCAGCAGCGTAGGAGGAGCGAGCACAGATACGCAGTATTTT. Protein product: CASSVGGASTDTQYF.

This clone was found a few times. The chain recombines TRBV4-2 with TRBJ2-7, with 10 positions matching TRBD1. This CDR3 is built from 16 residues. V lost 5 bases and J lost 7; bases outside the gene matches: 14. Germline CDR1 and CDR2: LGHNA and YNFKEQ. CDR3 amino acids: CASSFQSGTGAGEQYF. For the CDR3, the DNA is TGTGCCAGCAGCTTCCAATCCGGGACAGGGGCGGGAGAGCAGTACTTC.

This sequence joins TRBV28 and TRBJ2-3; TRBD2 matches at 12 bases. This CDR3 spans 17 amino acids. V dropped 1 base and J dropped 5; count of bases not matched to a gene: 7. Germline V gene data show CDR1 as MDHEN and CDR2 as SYDVKM. The CDR3 nucleotides read TGTGCCAGCAGTTTATCCACCCCGGGACTAGCGGGAGATACGCAGTATTTT. This sequence encodes CASSLSTPGLAGDTQYF.

V usage is TRBV6-5 and J usage is TRBJ2-5; possible D gene TRBD2, 6 bases. Per germline, CDR1 MNHEY and CDR2 SVGAGI. The CDR3 runs 14 residues. The V end lost 0 bases, the J end lost 5 bases, and 10 bases lay between the germline ends. CDR3 nucleotides: TGTGCCAGCAGTTACTCAGAGGAGGGGGAGACCCAGTACTTC. It specifies CASSYSEEGETQYF.

This chain connects TRBV6-4 to TRBJ2-1; 11 positions match TRBD2. CDR3 length: 14 amino acids. V was pared by 4 bases and J by 7 bases, with 3 bases of the junction left unmatched. Germline V gene data show CDR1 as MRHNA and CDR2 as SNTAGT. The CDR3 DNA sequence: TGTGCCAGCAGTGTGGGACTAGCGGCTAATGAGCAGTTCTTC. Residues: CASSVGLAANEQFF.

The chain uses TRBV29-1 and TRBJ2-5; 7 bases line up with TRBD2. With 0 bases clipped from V and 1 base from J, the junction kept 2 bases outside the gene matches. The length of the CDR3 is 14 residues. Per germline, CDR1 SQVTM and CDR2 ANQGSEA. The CDR3 protein is CSVEEGGGQETQYF. CDR3 in DNA: TGCAGCGTTGAAGAGGGGGGGGGCCAAGAGACCCAGTACTTC.

This chain links TRBV27 with TRBJ1-1; D gene ambiguous. With 0 bases removed from V and 7 bases from J, the gap between germline ends came to 6 bases. CDR3 size: 12 residues. Germline V CDR1 and CDR2: MNHEY, SMNVEV (reference sequence). DNA for the CDR3: TGTGCCAGCAGTTTATCGAACGGTGAAGCTTTCTTT. Amino acids: CASSLSNGEAFF.

This clone was seen once. V is TRBV5-1 and J is TRBJ2-1; TRBD2 matches at 14 bases. CDR3 size: 17 residues. Per germline, CDR1 SGHRS and CDR2 YFSETQ. V was clipped by 2 bases and J by 3 bases; unmatched bases: 4. The CDR3 DNA sequence: TGCGCCAGCAGCTTAGGACTAGCGGGGGGATTCTACAATGAGCAGTTCTTC. This translates into CASSLGLAGGFYNEQFF.

The chain couples TRBV4-3 to TRBJ1-4, with D tentatively TRBD1 (5 bases). V was cut by 0 bases and J by 6 bases, with 17 bases left in between. CDR1 is LGHNA, CDR2 YSLEER, per germline. The CDR3 is made up of 17 amino acids. This CDR3 reads CASSQDRDSLRDEKLFF. CDR3 nucleotides: TGCGCCAGCAGCCAAGATCGGGACTCCTTAAGGGATGAAAAACTGTTTTTT.

The chain links TRBV11-3 to TRBJ2-7, with TRBD2 matching 9 bases. V lost 3 bases and J lost 4; bases outside the gene matches: 7. Germline V gene lookup returns CDR1 SGHNT and CDR2 YENEEA. The CDR3 covers 15 residues. The CDR3 reads CASSLFSGSNYEQYF. DNA for the CDR3: TGTGCCAGCAGCTTGTTTAGCGGGAGTAATTACGAGCAGTACTTC.

V is TRBV28 and J is TRBJ1-2; TRBD1 aligns across 7 bases. CDR1 and CDR2 from the germline V gene are MDHEN and SYDVKM. The CDR3 covers 20 residues. Trimming cost V 3 bases and J 0 bases; bases outside gene matches: 19. CDR3 protein: CASSFYRGRDGTSANYGYTF. The CDR3 DNA follows: TGTGCCAGCAGTTTCTACAGGGGAAGAGACGGGACGTCGGCTAACTATGGCTACACCTTC.

This chain uses TRBV6-5 with TRBJ1-2; TRBD1 aligns across 11 bases. The CDR3 is made up of 15 amino acids. Germline V gene sequence: CDR1 MNHEY, CDR2 SVGAGI. The junction had 2 bases not matched to a gene; V was cut back by 2 bases and J by 3 bases. The CDR3 bases are TGTGCCAGCAGTTACCGGACAGGGGGCGACTATGGCTACACCTTC. As protein: CASSYRTGGDYGYTF.

This chain links TRBV9 with TRBJ2-7; no firm D call. The germline CDR1 and CDR2 sequences are SGDLS and YYNGEE. V lost 0 bases and J lost 6, with 13 bases in between. The CDR3 contains 14 residues. CDR3 coding DNA: TGTGCCAGCAGCGTAGCGGAAAGGGCGAGCGAGCAGTACTTC. Translated: CASSVAERASEQYF.

This chain connects TRBV14 to TRBJ1-1; perhaps TRBD1 as D (5 bases). CDR1 SGHDN and CDR2 FVKESK come from the germline V gene. Trimming removed 1 base at V and 5 bases at J, with 17 bases between. The CDR3 contains 16 residues. CDR3 nucleotide sequence: TGTGCCAGCAGCCAAGCCTTCCTAGGGGCGGGAACTGAAGCTTTCTTT. Encoded protein: CASSQAFLGAGTEAFF.

The chain carries TRBV27 and TRBJ2-1, with TRBD2 matching 11 bases. V shed 6 bases, J shed 6 bases, and the junction held 10 bases outside the gene matches. The germline V gene has CDR1 MNHEY and CDR2 SMNVEV (reference sequence). CDR3 length: 16 residues. The CDR3 coding sequence is TGTGCCAGCAGCCTCATAGCGGGAGGGCCGTTCAATGAGCAGTTCTTC. Protein: CASSLIAGGPFNEQFF.

The genes are TRBV19 and TRBJ2-1, with D unclear. V gave up 3 bases and J gave up 0 bases, with 9 bases separating them. The germline gives CDR1 LNHDA, CDR2 SQIVND (reference sequence). This CDR3 has 15 residues. CDR3 loop: CASSIGFGSYNEQFF. The CDR3 DNA reads as TGTGCCAGTAGTATCGGGTTTGGCTCCTACAATGAGCAGTTCTTC. The full variable domain, its missing parts supplied by reference TRBV19 and TRBJ2-1, is DGGITQSPKYLFRKEGQNVTLSCEQNLNHDAMYWYRQDPGQGLRLIYYSQIVNDFQKGDIAEGYSVSREKKESFPLTVTSAQKNPTAFYLCASSIGFGSYNEQFFGPGTRLTVL.

The chain couples TRBV10-3 to TRBJ1-2; D is undetermined. Germline V gene lookup returns CDR1 ENHRY and CDR2 SYGVKD. This CDR3 has 14 residues. Trimming took 4 bases from V and 8 from J, leaving 17 bases between them. This CDR3 is CAISAHREVSGYTF. The CDR3 coding sequence is TGTGCCATCAGTGCCCATAGGGAAGTCAGCGGCTACACCTTC.

The chain links TRBV5-1 to TRBJ2-1; TRBD2 aligns across 11 bases. This CDR3 region has 16 residues. The germline V gene encodes CDR1 SGHRS and CDR2 YFSETQ. V shed 0 bases and J 7 bases; nucleotides not matched to a gene: 6. In DNA, the CDR3 is TGCGCCAGCAGCTTGGTCCTAGCGGGAGGAGGGAATGAGCAGTTCTTC. Amino acids: CASSLVLAGGGNEQFF.